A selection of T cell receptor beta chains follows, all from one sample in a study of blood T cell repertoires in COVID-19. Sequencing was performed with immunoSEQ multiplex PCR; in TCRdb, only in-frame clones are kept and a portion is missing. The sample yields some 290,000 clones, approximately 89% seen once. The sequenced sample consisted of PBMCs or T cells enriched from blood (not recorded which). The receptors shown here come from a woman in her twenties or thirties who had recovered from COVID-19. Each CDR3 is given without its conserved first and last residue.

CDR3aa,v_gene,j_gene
ASSWGQGSGNTIY,TRBV5-6,TRBJ1-3
ASSQFPSGASYEQY,TRBV4-1,TRBJ2-7
SVVPVGQPQH,TRBV29-1,TRBJ1-5
ASSLDREDEQY,TRBV5-8,TRBJ2-7
ASSVGESNYGYT,TRBV6-2/TRBV6-3,TRBJ1-2
ASSLGTAGYGYT,TRBV5-1,TRBJ1-2
ASSPRQTYQETQY,TRBV9,TRBJ2-5
AISVGQGAGNTIY,TRBV10-3,TRBJ1-3
ASSQEVGTGSSQPQH,TRBV4-3,TRBJ1-5
ASSIGSTGELF,TRBV19,TRBJ2-2
ASSEFREPLH,TRBV10-2,TRBJ1-6
AISEPFRFRDEQF,TRBV10-3,TRBJ2-1
ASRYSGANVLT,TRBV12-3/TRBV12-4,TRBJ2-6
ASSPQPGGTEAF,TRBV7-3,TRBJ1-1
ASSLGGQRSEKLF,TRBV5-4,TRBJ1-4